The 3 T cell receptor beta chains given below trace back to one sample, sequenced in a study of T cells expressing NK-cell markers. From its re-call of the 5' RACE reads, TCRdb lists each CDR3 protein once, without DNA. The sample spans 440,000 or so distinct CDR3 sequences; the ten largest clones claim 6% to 8%. Sequencing input: blood T cells: a sorted CD56 or NKG2C T cell subset, CD4+ or CD8+ T cells, or bulk PBMC T cells (not recorded which). The source is a woman aged 18 to 75 in good health.

The rearrangement uses TRBV12-3 or TRBV12-4 and TRBJ2-7; TCRdb designates TRBD1, a call that cannot be tested without DNA. The CDR3 totals 15 residues. CDR3 amino acids: CASSSPPGQSYEQYF.

This chain connects TRBV20-1 to TRBJ2-3; the D call of TRBD1 rests on TCRdb alone, since no DNA is present to check it. This CDR3 contains 16 residues. Germline V gene data show CDR1 as DFQATT and CDR2 as SNEGSKA (reference sequence). The CDR3 sequence is CSARPKEAIRGDTQYF.

The chain joins TRBV5-1 to TRBJ2-7. CDR3 length: 15 residues. CDR1 is SGHRS, CDR2 YFSETQ, per germline. CDR3 loop: CASSLDGSSSYEQYF.